Each of the 21 T cell receptor beta chains below was sequenced from the same sample in a study of blood T cell repertoires in COVID-19. The table came from immunoSEQ multiplex PCR; TCRdb's copy has only in-frame clones and leaves some out. The data show about 100,000 clones, 81% seen once. The sample taken for sequencing was peripheral blood. These receptors were taken from a man in his 60s with acute or convalescent COVID-19.

This chain connects TRBV9 to TRBJ1-1; a weak D match, TRBD1 (5 bases). Germline CDR1 reads SGDLS; CDR2 reads YYNGEE. The CDR3 runs to 16 residues. V was trimmed by 4 bases and J by 0 bases, leaving 16 bases between them. The CDR3 here is CASSRRAGLMNTEAFF. In DNA form, the CDR3 reads TGTGCCAGCAGCCGTAGGGCAGGGCTCATGAACACTGAAGCTTTCTTT.

This chain joins TRBV9 and TRBJ2-3; 11 nucleotides match TRBD2. Trimming at V came to 2 bases and at J to 6 bases, leaving 5 bases not matched to a gene. CDR1 and CDR2 from the germline V gene are SGDLS and YYNGEE. The CDR3 contains 15 residues. CDR3 DNA sequence: TGTGCCAGCAGCGTTAGCGGGGGGGCAGGTGATACGCAGTATTTT. Encoded protein: CASSVSGGAGDTQYF.

The chain carries TRBV27 and TRBJ2-7, with D perhaps TRBD2 (6 bases). CDR3 size: 15 residues. Trimming shortened V by 10 bases and J by 1 base, and 20 bases separated the two germline ends. Germline loops: CDR1 MNHEY, CDR2 SMNVEV (reference sequence). The CDR3 region has the DNA TGTGCCACCTCGCCGGCAGGGACTTTGTCCTACGAGCAGTACTTC. This codes for CATSPAGTLSYEQYF.

J is TRBJ1-4 and V is TRBV27; perhaps TRBD1 as D (5 bases). The CDR3 loop spans 15 amino acids. The germline V and J ends were trimmed by 1 base and 8 bases, with 14 bases remaining between them. Germline CDR1 reads MNHEY; CDR2 reads SMNVEV (reference sequence). The CDR3 nucleotides read TGTGCCAGCAGTTTATGGGGGGATACTCAAGAAAAACTGTTTTTT. This translates into CASSLWGDTQEKLFF.

The gene calls are TRBV5-1 and TRBJ2-7, with a tentative D call TRBD1 (5 bases). Germline V lookup: CDR1 SGHRS, CDR2 YFSETQ. Trimming took off 5 bases at V and 3 bases at J, with 12 bases between the two ends. The CDR3 runs to 13 residues. The CDR3 sequence: CASRPDIYYEQYF. The CDR3, as DNA: TGCGCCAGCAGGCCGGACATATACTACGAGCAGTACTTC.

This clone has only a few counts. The rearrangement joins TRBV27 to TRBJ2-1, with 16 bases fitting TRBD2. Trimming took 6 bases from V and 12 from J; bases not matched to a gene: 8. There are 15 residues in the CDR3. The germline gives CDR1 MNHEY, CDR2 SMNVEV (reference sequence). CDR3 sequence (DNA): TGTGCCAGCAGAACCGGGACTAGCGGGAGGGTTGGGCAGTTCTTC. This codes for CASRTGTSGRVGQFF.

In its sample, this clone was seen once. The gene calls are TRBV15 and TRBJ2-4; a weak D match, TRBD1 (5 bases). The germline CDR1 and CDR2 sequences are LNHNV and YYDKDF (reference sequence). The CDR3 is 17 residues long. Trimming took off 1 base at V and 3 bases at J, with 16 bases between the two ends. This CDR3 reads CATSRGAGKEGKNIQYF. CDR3 DNA: TGTGCCACCAGCAGAGGTGCAGGGAAGGAAGGCAAAAACATTCAGTACTTC. Using reference TRBV15 and TRBJ2-4 for the parts outside the CDR3, the full variable domain is DAMVIQNPRYQVTQFGKPVTLSCSQTLNHNVMYWYQQKSSQAPKLLFHYYDKDFNNEADTPDNFQSRRPNTSFCFLDIRSPGLGDTAMYLCATSRGAGKEGKNIQYFGAGTRLSVL.

The table lists this clone with a few counts. The CDR3 protein is CASSSPHTEQFF. The CDR3, as DNA: TGTGCCAGCAGTTCACCCCACACTGAGCAGTTCTTC. This chain connects TRBV6-2 or TRBV6-3 to TRBJ2-1; D remains unclear. Trimming stripped 4 bases from V and 9 bases from J, with 10 bases between. CDR1 is MNHEY, CDR2 SVGEGT, per germline. The CDR3 is made up of 12 amino acids.

The chain employs TRBV30 and TRBJ2-5; 8 bases fit TRBD2. Germline trimming cut 4 bases from V and 0 bases from J; bases unmatched to any gene: 4. The CDR3 is 14 residues long. Germline CDR1 is GTSNPN and CDR2 is SVGIG (reference sequence). CDR3 coding DNA: TGTGCCTGGACCCGGGAGGGGGACCAAGAGACCCAGTACTTC. It specifies CAWTREGDQETQYF.

This chain links TRBV28 with TRBJ2-2; D perhaps matches TRBD1 (6 bases). Germline V gene sequence: CDR1 MDHEN, CDR2 SYDVKM. The ends were cut back, 6 bases at V and 6 bases at J, with 20 bases in the middle. This CDR3 comprises 16 residues. The CDR3 bases are TGTGCCAGCAGCTCCCCGGGAACAGGGAAGCCCGGGGAGCTGTTTTTT. It yields the protein CASSSPGTGKPGELFF.

The rearrangement links TRBV27 to TRBJ2-7; a possible D gene is TRBD2 (6 bases). From germline, CDR1 is MNHEY and CDR2 SMNVEV (reference sequence). Trimming stripped 3 bases from V and 2 bases from J, with 17 bases between. The CDR3 length is 16 residues. The CDR3 sequence: CASSFAVGERAYEQYF. For the CDR3, the DNA is TGTGCCAGCAGTTTTGCGGTAGGGGAGCGGGCCTACGAGCAGTACTTC.

This chain uses TRBV18 with TRBJ1-4; 11 nucleotides match TRBD1. CDR1 is KGHSH and CDR2 is LQKENI in the germline V gene. The CDR3 is made up of 16 amino acids. Trimming cost V 2 bases and J 7 bases; bases outside gene matches: 6. The DNA of the CDR3 is TGTGCCAGCTCACCAACCGCCGGGACAGGGGGTGAAAAACTGTTTTTT. Amino acid sequence: CASSPTAGTGGEKLFF. The full variable domain, completed using reference TRBV18 and TRBJ1-4, is NAGVMQNPRHLVRRRGQEARLRCSPMKGHSHVYWYRQLPEEGLKFMVYLQKENIIDESGMPKERFSAEFPKEGPSILRIQQVVRGDSAAYFCASSPTAGTGGEKLFFGSGTQLSVL.

Written as DNA, the CDR3 is TGTGCCAGCAGTTCCACGCGAGGCTACACCTTC. This gives the protein CASSSTRGYTF. V usage is TRBV28 and J usage is TRBJ1-2; the D is unclear. Germline assignment: CDR1 MDHEN and CDR2 SYDVKM. The V end lost 4 bases, the J end lost 8 bases, and 8 bases lay between the germline ends. There are 11 residues in the CDR3.

This chain uses TRBV6-2 or TRBV6-3 with TRBJ1-2; tentative D call: TRBD1 (6 bases). The CDR3 covers 14 residues. Trimming took 5 bases from V and 4 from J, leaving 14 bases between them. CDR1 and CDR2 from the germline V gene are MNHEY and SVGEGT. The CDR3 is CASSTGFGVYGYTF. The CDR3 DNA reads TGTGCCAGCAGTACAGGGTTTGGGGTCTATGGCTACACCTTC.

The chain joins TRBV7-2 to TRBJ2-5, with 11 positions matching TRBD2. Unmatched junction bases numbered 6, after V lost 1 base and J lost 5 bases. CDR1 SGHTA and CDR2 FQGNSA come from the germline V gene. The CDR3 contains 16 residues. The CDR3 spells CASSLVAGGQRETQYF. DNA of the CDR3: TGTGCCAGCAGCTTAGTAGCGGGAGGGCAGAGGGAGACCCAGTACTTC. Drawing the rest from reference TRBV7-2 and TRBJ2-5, the complete variable domain is GAGVSQSPSNKVTEKGKDVELRCDPISGHTALYWYRQSLGQGLEFLIYFQGNSAPDKSGLPSDRFSAERTGGSVSTLTIQRTQQEDSAVYLCASSLVAGGQRETQYFGPGTRLLVL.

V usage is TRBV9 and J usage is TRBJ2-1; TRBD1 matches 9 bases. The germline CDR1 and CDR2 sequences are SGDLS and YYNGEE. This CDR3 is 15 amino acids long. Trimming at V came to 3 bases and at J to 9 bases, leaving 10 bases not matched to a gene. CDR3 DNA: TGTGCCAGCAGCGCCACATTAACAGGGGGCGGTGAGCAGTTCTTC. Residues: CASSATLTGGGEQFF.

The chain recombines TRBV6-2 or TRBV6-3 with TRBJ2-7; D perhaps matches TRBD2 (5 bases). The CDR3 runs to 12 residues. V shed 3 bases and J shed 6 bases, with 9 bases lying between them. Germline V lookup: CDR1 MNHEY, CDR2 SVGEGT. The chain's CDR3 is CASSYLGAEQYF. CDR3 in DNA: TGTGCCAGCAGTTATTTGGGAGCCGAGCAGTACTTC.

The rearrangement joins TRBV18 to TRBJ2-1; 10 bases align to TRBD2. This CDR3 is 19 amino acids long. J was trimmed by 4 bases and V by 4 bases; bases with no gene match: 16. Germline V gene data show CDR1 as KGHSH and CDR2 as LQKENI. The CDR3 DNA is TGTGCCAGCTCACGACCAGCCGGTCTAGCGGGAGATAGGTACAATGAGCAGTTCTTC. This sequence encodes CASSRPAGLAGDRYNEQFF.

This clone was counted a few times. J is TRBJ1-6 and V is TRBV10-1, with 7 positions matching TRBD1. Germline values: CDR1 WNHNN, CDR2 SYGVQD (reference sequence). This CDR3 is built from 14 residues. V lost 7 bases, J lost 10 bases, and 10 bases stayed unmatched. The CDR3 DNA reads as TGCGCCAGCACAGGGGGGCGCGGGTCCTCACCCCTCCACTTT. Protein: CASTGGRGSSPLHF.

This chain joins TRBV27 and TRBJ2-3, with 10 bases aligning to TRBD2. Germline-derived CDR1 and CDR2 are MNHEY and SMNVEV (reference sequence). Losses at the gene ends were 4 bases for V and 4 bases for J; bases not matched to a gene: 11. The CDR3 totals 17 residues. CDR3 protein: CASSYLAGDPGADTQYF. CDR3 sequence (DNA): TGTGCCAGCAGTTACCTAGCGGGGGACCCGGGTGCAGATACGCAGTATTTT.

This clone showed up just once. Other DNA sequences in this specimen translate into the identical CDR3. V usage is TRBV9 and J usage is TRBJ2-7; 11 nucleotides align to TRBD1. CDR1 is SGDLS and CDR2 is YYNGEE in the germline V gene. V lost 3 bases, J lost 3 bases, and 5 bases stayed unmatched. The CDR3 has 15 amino acids. The CDR3 region has the DNA TGTGCCAGCAGCGCCGGGACAGGGGGATTCTACGAGCAGTACTTC. It encodes CASSAGTGGFYEQYF.